The present T cell receptor (beta chain) was sequenced within a study of blood T cell repertoires in COVID-19. This CDR3 spans 16 amino acids. Germline V CDR1 and CDR2: SGHDT, YYEEEE. V trimming: 4 bases; J trimming: 14 bases; junction bases outside the gene matches: 18. Authors' processing steps: Amplifying reference gene primers gave estimates of nucleated cell counts. The method was immunoSEQ multiplex PCR; TCRdb's version includes in-frame clones alone and lacks a portion of them. V and J calls and clone size follow that table, whereas D and trimming were derived from the DNA. The table records about 400,000 clones, around 86% of them present only once.

The clonotype comes from a human donor in a cohort sampled during active COVID-19. Sample: peripheral blood. This chain uses TRBV5-6 with TRBJ1-6, with TRBD1 matching over 7 bases. CDR3 nucleotide sequence: TGTGCCAGCAGCCGGTACAGGGGTTCCGGGATTAGTGCCCTCCACTTT. Translating gives CASSRYRGSGISALHF.